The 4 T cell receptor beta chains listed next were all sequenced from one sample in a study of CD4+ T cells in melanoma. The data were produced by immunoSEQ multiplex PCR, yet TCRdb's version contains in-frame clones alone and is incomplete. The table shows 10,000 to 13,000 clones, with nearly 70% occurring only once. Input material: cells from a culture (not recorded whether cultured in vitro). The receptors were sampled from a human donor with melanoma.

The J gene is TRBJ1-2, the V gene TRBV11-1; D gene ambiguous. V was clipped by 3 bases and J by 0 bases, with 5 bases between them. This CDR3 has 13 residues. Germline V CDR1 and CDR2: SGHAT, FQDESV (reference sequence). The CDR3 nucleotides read TGTGCCAGCAGCTTTTTGGCTAACTATGGCTACACCTTC. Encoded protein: CASSFLANYGYTF. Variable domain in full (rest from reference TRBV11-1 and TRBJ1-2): EAEVAQSPRYKITEKSQAVAFWCDPISGHATLYWYRQILGQGPELLVQFQDESVVDDSQLPKDRFSAERLKGVDSTLKIQPAELGDSAMYLCASSFLANYGYTFGSGTRLTVV.

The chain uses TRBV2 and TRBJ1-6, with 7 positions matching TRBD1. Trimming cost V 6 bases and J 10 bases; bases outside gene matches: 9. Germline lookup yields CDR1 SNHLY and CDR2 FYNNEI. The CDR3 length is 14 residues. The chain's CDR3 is CASSSTGDHSPLHF. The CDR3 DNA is TGTGCCAGCAGCTCCACAGGGGATCACTCACCCCTCCACTTT.

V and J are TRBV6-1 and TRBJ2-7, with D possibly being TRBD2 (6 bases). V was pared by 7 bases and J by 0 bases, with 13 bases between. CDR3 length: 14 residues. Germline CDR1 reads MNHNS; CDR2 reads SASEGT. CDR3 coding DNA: TGTGCCAGCACCTTGACCGGGAGCTCCTACGAGCAGTACTTC. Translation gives CASTLTGSSYEQYF.

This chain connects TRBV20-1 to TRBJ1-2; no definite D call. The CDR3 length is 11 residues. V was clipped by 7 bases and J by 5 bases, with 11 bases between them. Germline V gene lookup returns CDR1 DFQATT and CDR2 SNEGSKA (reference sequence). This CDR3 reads CSVYTVYGYTF. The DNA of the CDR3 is TGCAGTGTTTACACGGTATATGGCTACACCTTC.